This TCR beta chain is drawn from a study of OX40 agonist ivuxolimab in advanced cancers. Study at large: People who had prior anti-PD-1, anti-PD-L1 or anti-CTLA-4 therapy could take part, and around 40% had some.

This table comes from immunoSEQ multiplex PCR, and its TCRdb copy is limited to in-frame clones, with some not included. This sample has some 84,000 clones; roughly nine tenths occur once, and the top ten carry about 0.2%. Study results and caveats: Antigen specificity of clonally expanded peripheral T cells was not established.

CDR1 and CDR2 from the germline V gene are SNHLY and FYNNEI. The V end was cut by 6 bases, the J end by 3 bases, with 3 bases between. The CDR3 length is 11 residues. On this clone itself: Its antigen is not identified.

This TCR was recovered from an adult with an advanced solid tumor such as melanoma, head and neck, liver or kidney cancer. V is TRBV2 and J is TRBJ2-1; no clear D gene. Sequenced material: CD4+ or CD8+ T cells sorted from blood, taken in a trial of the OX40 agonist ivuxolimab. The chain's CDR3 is CASRVYNEQFF. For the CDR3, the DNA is TGTGCCAGCAGGGTCTACAATGAGCAGTTCTTC. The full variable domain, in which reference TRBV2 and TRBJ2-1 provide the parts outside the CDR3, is EPEVTQTPSHQVTQMGQEVILRCVPISNHLYFYWYRQILGQKVEFLVSFYNNEISEKSEIFDDQFSVERPDGSNFTLKIRSTKLEDSAMYFCASRVYNEQFFGPGTRLTVL.